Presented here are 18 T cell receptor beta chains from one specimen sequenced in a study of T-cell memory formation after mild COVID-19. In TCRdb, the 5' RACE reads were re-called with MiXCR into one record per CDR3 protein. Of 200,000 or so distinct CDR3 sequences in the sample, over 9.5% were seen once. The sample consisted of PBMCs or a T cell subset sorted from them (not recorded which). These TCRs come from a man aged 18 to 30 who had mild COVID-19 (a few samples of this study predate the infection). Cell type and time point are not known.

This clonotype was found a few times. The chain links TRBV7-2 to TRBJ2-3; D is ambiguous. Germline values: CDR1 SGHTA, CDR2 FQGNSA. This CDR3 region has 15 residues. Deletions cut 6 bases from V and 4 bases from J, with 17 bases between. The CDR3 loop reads CASSRTHTLADTQYF. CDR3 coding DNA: TGTGCCAGCAGTCGAACGCACACCCTAGCAGATACGCAGTATTTT.

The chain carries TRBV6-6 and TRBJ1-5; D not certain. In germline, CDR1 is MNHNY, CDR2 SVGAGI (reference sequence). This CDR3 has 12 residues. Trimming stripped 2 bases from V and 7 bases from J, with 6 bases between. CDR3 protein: CASSYGEQPQHF. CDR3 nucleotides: TGTGCCAGCAGTTACGGGGAACAGCCCCAGCATTTT.

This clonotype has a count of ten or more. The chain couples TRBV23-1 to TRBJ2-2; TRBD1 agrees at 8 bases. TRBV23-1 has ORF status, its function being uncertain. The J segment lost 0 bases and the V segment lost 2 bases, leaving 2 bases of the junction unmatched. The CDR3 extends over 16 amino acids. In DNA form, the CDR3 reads TGCGCCAGCAGTCAAGGGACAGGCCCGAACACCGGGGAGCTGTTTTTT. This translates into CASSQGTGPNTGELFF.

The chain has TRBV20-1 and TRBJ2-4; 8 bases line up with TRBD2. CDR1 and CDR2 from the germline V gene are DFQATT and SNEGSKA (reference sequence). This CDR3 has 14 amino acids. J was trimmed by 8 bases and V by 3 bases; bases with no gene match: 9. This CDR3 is CSASGGAFLDIQYF. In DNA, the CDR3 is TGCAGTGCTAGCGGGGGGGCATTTCTGGACATTCAGTACTTC.

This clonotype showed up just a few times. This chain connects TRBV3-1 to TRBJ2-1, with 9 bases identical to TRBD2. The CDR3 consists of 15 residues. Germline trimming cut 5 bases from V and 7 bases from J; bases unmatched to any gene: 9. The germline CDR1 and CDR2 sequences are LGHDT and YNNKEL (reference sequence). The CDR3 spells CASSGRRGGTNEQFF. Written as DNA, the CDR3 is TGTGCCAGCAGCGGGCGGCGGGGGGGCACTAATGAGCAGTTCTTC.

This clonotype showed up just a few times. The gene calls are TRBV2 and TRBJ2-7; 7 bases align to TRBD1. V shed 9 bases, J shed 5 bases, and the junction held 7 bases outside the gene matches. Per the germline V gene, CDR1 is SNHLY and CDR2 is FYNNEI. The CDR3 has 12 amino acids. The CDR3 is CASMGQWNEQYF. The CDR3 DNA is TGTGCCAGTATGGGACAGTGGAACGAGCAGTACTTC.

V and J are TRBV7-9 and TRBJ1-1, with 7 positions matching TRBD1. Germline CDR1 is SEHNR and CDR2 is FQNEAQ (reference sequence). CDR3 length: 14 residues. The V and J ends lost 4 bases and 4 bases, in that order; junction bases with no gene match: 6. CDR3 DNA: TGTGCCAGCAGCTGGGTACAGGGGCCCACTGAAGCTTTCTTT. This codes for CASSWVQGPTEAFF.

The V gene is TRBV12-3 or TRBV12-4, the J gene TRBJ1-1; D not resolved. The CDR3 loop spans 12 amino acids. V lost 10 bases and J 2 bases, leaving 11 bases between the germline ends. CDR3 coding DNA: TGTGCCACCTCCACCCTCAACACTGAAGCTTTCTTT. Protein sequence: CATSTLNTEAFF.

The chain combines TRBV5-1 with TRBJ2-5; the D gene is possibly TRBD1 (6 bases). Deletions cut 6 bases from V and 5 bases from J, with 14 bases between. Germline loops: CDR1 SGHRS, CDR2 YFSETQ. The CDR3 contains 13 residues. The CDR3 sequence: CASTNPGVETQYF. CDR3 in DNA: TGCGCCAGCACCAACCCAGGGGTGGAGACCCAGTACTTC.

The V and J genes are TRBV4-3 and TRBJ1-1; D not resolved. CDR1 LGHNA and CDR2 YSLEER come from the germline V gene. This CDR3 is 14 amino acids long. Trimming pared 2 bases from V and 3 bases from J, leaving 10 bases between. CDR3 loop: CASSQRQSHTEAFF. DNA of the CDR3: TGCGCCAGCAGCCAACGGCAGTCGCACACTGAAGCTTTCTTT.

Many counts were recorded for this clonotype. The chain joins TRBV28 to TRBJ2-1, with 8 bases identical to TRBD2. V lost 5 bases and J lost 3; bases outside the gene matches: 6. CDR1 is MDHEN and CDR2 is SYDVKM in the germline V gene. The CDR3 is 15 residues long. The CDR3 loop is CASSTGGGLYNEQFF. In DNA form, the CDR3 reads TGTGCCAGCAGTACGGGCGGGGGGCTCTACAATGAGCAGTTCTTC.

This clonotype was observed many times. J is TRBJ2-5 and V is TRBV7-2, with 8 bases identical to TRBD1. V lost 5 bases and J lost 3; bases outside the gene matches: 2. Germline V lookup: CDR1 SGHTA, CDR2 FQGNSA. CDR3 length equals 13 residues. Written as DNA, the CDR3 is TGTGCCAGCAGCGCGACAGGGGAAGAGACCCAGTACTTC. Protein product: CASSATGEETQYF.

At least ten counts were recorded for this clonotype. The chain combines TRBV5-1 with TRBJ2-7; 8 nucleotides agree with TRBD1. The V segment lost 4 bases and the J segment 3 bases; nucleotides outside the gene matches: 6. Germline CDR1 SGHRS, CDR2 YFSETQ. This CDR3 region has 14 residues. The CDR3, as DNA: TGCGCCAGCAGCCTGGCAGGACAGGGCTACGAGCAGTACTTC. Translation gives CASSLAGQGYEQYF.

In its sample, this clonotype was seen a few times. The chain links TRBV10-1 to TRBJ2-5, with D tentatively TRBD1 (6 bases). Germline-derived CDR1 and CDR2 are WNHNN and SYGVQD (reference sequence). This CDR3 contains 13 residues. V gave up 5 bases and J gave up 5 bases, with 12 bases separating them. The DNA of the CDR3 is TGCGCCAGCAGTATACAGGGAAGCGAGACCCAGTACTTC. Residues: CASSIQGSETQYF.

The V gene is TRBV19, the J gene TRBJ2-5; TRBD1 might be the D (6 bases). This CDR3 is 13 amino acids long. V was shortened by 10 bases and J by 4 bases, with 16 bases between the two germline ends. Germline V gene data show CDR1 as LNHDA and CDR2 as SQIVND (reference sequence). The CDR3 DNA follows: TGTGCCACCCGGAGAGGACAGCTAGAGACCCAGTACTTC. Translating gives CATRRGQLETQYF.

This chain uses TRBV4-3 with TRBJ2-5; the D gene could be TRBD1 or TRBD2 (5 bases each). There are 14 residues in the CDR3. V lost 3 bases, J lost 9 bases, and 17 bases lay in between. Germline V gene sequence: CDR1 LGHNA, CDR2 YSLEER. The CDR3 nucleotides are TGCGCCAGCAGCCAGGGACCGACCAAGAGGGCCCAGTACTTC. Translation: CASSQGPTKRAQYF.

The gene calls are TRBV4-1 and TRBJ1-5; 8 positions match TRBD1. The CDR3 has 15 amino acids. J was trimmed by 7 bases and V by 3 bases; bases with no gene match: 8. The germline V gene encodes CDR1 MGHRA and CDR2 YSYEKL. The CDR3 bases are TGCGCCAGCAGCCAGGATGGACAGGGAGGACAGCCCCAGCATTTT. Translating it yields CASSQDGQGGQPQHF.

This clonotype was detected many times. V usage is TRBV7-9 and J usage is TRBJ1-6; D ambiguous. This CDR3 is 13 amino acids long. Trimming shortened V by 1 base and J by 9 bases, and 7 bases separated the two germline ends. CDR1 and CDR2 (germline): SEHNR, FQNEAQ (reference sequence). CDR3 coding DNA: TGTGCCAGCAGCTTAGATTACACTTCACCCCTCCACTTT. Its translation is CASSLDYTSPLHF.